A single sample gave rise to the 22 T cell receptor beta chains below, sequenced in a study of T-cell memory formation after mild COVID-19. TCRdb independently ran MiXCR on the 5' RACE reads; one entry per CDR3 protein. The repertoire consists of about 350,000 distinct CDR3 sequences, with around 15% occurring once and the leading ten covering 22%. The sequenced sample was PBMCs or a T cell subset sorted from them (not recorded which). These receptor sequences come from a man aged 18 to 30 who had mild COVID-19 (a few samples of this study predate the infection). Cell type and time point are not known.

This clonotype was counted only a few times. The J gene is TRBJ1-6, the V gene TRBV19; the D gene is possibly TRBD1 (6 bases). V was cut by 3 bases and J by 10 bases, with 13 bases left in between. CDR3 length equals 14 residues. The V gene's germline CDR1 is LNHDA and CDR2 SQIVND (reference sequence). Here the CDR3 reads CASSMSGTRSPLHF. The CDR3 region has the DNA TGTGCCAGTAGTATGAGTGGGACAAGATCACCCCTCCACTTT.

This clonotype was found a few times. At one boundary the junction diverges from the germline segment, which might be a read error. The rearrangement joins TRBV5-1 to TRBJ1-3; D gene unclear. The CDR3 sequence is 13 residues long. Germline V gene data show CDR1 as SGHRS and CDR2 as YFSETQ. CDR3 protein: CASSLDSGDTIYF. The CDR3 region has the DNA TGCGCCAGCAGCTTGGACAGTGGAGACACCATATATTTT. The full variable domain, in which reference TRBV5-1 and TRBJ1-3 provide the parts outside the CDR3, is KAGVTQTPRYLIKTRGQQVTLSCSPISGHRSVSWYQQTPGQGLQFLFEYFSETQRNKGNFPGRFSGRQFSNSRSEMNVSTLELGDSALYLCASSLDSGDTIYFGEGSWLTVV.

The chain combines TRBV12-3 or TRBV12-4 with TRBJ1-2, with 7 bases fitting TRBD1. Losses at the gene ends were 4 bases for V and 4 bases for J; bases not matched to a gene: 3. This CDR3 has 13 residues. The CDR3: CASSYRDSYGYTF. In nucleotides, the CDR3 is TGTGCCAGCAGTTACCGGGACAGCTATGGCTACACCTTC.

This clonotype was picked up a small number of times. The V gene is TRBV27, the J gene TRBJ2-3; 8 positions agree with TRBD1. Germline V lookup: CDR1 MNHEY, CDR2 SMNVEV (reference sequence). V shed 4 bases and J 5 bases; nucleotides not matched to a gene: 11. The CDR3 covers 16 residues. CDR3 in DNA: TGTGCCAGCAGTTCCCTGATACGGACAGGGCGAGATACGCAGTATTTT. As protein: CASSSLIRTGRDTQYF.

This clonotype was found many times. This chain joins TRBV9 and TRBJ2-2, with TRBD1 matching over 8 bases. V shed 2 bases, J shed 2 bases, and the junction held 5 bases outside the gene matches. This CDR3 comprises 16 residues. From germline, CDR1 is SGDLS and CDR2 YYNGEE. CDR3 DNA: TGTGCCAGCAGCGTTCGGGACAGGACTAACACCGGGGAGCTGTTTTTT. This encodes CASSVRDRTNTGELFF.

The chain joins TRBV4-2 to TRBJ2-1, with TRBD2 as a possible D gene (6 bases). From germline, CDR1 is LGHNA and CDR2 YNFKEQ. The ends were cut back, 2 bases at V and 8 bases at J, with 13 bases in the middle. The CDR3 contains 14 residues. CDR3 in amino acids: CASSQRRVSDEQFF. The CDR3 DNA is TGTGCCAGCAGCCAACGGAGGGTGAGCGATGAGCAGTTCTTC.

The CDR3 protein is CSVEDQGHNEQFF. The DNA of the CDR3 is TGCAGCGTTGAAGATCAGGGGCACAATGAGCAGTTCTTC. The chain combines TRBV29-1 with TRBJ2-1; possible D gene TRBD1, 6 bases. Germline-derived CDR1 and CDR2 are SQVTM and ANQGSEA. V was shortened by 0 bases and J by 5 bases, with 8 bases between the two germline ends. This CDR3 is built from 13 residues.

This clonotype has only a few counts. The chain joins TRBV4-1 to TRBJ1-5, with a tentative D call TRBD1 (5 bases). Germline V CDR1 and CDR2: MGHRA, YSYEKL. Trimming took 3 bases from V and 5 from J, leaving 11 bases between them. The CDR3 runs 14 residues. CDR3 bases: TGCGCCAGCAGCCACTCCTCGGGGGATCAGCCCCAGCATTTT. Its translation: CASSHSSGDQPQHF.

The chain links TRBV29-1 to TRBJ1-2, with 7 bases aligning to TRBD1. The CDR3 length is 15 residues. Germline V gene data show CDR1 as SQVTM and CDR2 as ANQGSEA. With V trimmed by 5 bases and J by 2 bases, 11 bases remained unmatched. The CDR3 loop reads CSVTLVDRWNYGYTF. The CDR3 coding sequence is TGCAGCGTTACACTCGTGGACAGGTGGAACTATGGCTACACCTTC.

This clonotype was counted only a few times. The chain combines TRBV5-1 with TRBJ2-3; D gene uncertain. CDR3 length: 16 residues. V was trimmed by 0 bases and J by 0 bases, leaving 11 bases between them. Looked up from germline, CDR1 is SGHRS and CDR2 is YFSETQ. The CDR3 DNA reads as TGCGCCAGCAGCTTGGTGCGGCTAGAAAGCACAGATACGCAGTATTTT. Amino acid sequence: CASSLVRLESTDTQYF. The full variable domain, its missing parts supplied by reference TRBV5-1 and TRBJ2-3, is KAGVTQTPRYLIKTRGQQVTLSCSPISGHRSVSWYQQTPGQGLQFLFEYFSETQRNKGNFPGRFSGRQFSNSRSEMNVSTLELGDSALYLCASSLVRLESTDTQYFGPGTRLTVL.

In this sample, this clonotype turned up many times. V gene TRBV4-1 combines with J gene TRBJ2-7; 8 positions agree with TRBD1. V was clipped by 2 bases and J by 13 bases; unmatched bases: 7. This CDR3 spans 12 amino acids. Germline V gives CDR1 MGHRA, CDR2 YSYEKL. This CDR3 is CASSQPGGFVYV. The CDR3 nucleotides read TGCGCCAGCAGCCAACCAGGGGGCTTTGTTTACGTC.

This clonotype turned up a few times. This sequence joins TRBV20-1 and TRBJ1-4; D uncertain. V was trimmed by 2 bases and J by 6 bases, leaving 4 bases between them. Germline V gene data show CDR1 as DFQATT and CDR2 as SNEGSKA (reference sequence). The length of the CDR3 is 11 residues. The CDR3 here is CSARTDEKLFF. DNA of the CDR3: TGCAGTGCTAGAACGGATGAAAAACTGTTTTTT.

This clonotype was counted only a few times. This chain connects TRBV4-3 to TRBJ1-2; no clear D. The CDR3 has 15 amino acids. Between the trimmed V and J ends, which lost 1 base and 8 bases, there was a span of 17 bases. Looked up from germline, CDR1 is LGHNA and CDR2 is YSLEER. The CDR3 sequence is CASSQGNTSPSGYTF. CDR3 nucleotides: TGCGCCAGCAGCCAAGGGAATACTAGTCCCTCAGGCTACACCTTC.

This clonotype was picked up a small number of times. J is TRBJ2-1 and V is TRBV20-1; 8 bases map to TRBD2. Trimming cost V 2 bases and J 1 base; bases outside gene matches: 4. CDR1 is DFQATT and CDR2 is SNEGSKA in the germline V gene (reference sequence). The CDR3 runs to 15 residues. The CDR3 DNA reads TGCAGTGCTAGATTGGTAGCGGGGTCCTACAATGAGCAGTTCTTC. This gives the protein CSARLVAGSYNEQFF.

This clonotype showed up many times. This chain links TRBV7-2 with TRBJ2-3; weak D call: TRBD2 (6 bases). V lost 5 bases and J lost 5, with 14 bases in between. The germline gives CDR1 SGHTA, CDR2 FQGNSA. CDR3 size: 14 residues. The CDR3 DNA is TGTGCCAGCAGCCGGGACTTCGGGGGAGATACGCAGTATTTT. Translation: CASSRDFGGDTQYF. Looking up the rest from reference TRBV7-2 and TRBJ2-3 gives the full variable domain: GAGVSQSPSNKVTEKGKDVELRCDPISGHTALYWYRQSLGQGLEFLIYFQGNSAPDKSGLPSDRFSAERTGGSVSTLTIQRTQQEDSAVYLCASSRDFGGDTQYFGPGTRLTVL.

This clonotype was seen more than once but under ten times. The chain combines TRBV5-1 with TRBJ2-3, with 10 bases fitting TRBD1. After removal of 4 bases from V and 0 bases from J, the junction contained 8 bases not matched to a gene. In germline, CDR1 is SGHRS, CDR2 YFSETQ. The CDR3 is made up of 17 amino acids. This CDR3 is CASSAWDRGSSTDTQYF. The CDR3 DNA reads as TGCGCCAGCAGCGCCTGGGACAGGGGTTCTAGCACAGATACGCAGTATTTT.

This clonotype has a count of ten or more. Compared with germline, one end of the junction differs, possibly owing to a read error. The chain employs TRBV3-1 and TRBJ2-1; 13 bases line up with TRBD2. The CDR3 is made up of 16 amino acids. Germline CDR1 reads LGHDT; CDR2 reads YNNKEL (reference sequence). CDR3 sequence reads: CASNQLAGGPGGEQFF. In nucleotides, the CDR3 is TGTGCCAGCAACCAACTAGCGGGGGGGCCGGGTGGTGAGCAGTTCTTC.

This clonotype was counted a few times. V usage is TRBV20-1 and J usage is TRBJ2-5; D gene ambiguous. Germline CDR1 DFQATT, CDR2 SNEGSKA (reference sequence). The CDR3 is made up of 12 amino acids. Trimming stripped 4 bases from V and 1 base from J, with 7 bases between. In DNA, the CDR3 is TGCAGTGCTATAGTGCTCCAAGAGACCCAGTACTTC. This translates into CSAIVLQETQYF.

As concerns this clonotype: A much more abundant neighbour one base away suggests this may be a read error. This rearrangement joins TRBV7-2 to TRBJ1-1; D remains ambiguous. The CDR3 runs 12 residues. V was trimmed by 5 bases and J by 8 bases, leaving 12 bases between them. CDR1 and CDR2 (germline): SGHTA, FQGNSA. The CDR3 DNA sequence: TGTGCCAGCAGCCAACAAAGGGCAGAAGCTTTCTTT. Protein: CASSQQRAEAFF.

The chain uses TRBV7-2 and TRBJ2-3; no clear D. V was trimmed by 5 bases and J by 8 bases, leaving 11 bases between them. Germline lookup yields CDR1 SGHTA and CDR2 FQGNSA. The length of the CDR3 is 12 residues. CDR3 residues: CASSRSHGTQYF. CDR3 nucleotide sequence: TGTGCCAGCAGCCGATCCCACGGTACGCAGTATTTT.

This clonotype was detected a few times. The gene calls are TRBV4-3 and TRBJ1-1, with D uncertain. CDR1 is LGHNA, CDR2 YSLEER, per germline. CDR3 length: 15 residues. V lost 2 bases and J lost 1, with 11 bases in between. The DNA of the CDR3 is TGCGCCAGCAGCCAATTTTTGGCGGAGAACACTGAAGCTTTCTTT. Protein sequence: CASSQFLAENTEAFF.

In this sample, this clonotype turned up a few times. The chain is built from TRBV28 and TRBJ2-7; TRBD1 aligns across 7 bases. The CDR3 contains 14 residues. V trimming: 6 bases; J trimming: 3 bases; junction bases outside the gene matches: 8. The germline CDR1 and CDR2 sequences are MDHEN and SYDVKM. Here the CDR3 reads CASRAGDRDYEQYV. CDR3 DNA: TGTGCCAGCAGAGCCGGGGACAGAGACTACGAGCAGTACGTC.